The 26 T cell receptor beta chains in this list originate from one sample, sequenced in a study of blood T cells in healthy people across ages. Alongside a J-beta primer mix, a sample-barcoded 5' primer served in a second PCR lasting about 6 to 12 cycles. TCRdb re-analysed the 5' RACE reads in MiXCR, keeping a single row per CDR3 protein. The data show approximately 800,000 distinct CDR3 sequences, over 45% seen once. Sequencing was performed on blood. These receptors were collected from a young man in good health.

This clonotype came up once. This rearrangement joins TRBV7-9 to TRBJ1-4; TRBD1 matches at 10 bases. Trimming cost V 5 bases and J 0 bases; bases outside gene matches: 6. The V gene's germline CDR1 is SEHNR and CDR2 FQNEAQ (reference sequence). CDR3 length equals 17 residues. CDR3 loop: CASSGTGAISTNEKLFF. The CDR3, as DNA: TGTGCCAGCAGCGGGACAGGGGCCATTTCAACTAATGAAAAACTGTTTTTT.

The gene calls are TRBV28 and TRBJ1-2, with 7 bases aligning to TRBD1. Germline CDR1 reads MDHEN; CDR2 reads SYDVKM. V dropped 7 bases and J dropped 7; count of bases not matched to a gene: 0. This CDR3 has 10 amino acids. CDR3 region: CASNRGGYTF. CDR3 coding DNA: TGTGCCAGCAACAGGGGTGGCTACACCTTC.

This clonotype showed up just once. This rearrangement joins TRBV6-5 to TRBJ2-7; the match to TRBD1 covers 10 bases. The J call may be mistaken, given a closer DNA end match to TRBJ2-4. The CDR3 runs to 14 residues. Germline V gene data show CDR1 as MNHEY and CDR2 as SVGAGI. Written as DNA, the CDR3 is TGTGCCAGCAGTCAGACAGGGGGCATGGACATTCAGTACTTC. Translating gives CASSQTGGMDIQYF.

V and J are TRBV9 and TRBJ2-1; 9 bases are shared with TRBD1. Germline lookup yields CDR1 SGDLS and CDR2 YYNGEE. The CDR3 runs to 16 residues. With V trimmed by 4 bases and J by 5 bases, 10 bases remained unmatched. CDR3 DNA: TGTGCCAGCAGCCCCCAACCGGGACAGGGCCACAATGAGCAGTTCTTC. Protein product: CASSPQPGQGHNEQFF.

The chain couples TRBV30 to TRBJ2-3; 13 bases are a match to TRBD2. Trimming cost V 0 bases and J 6 bases; bases outside gene matches: 3. Germline-derived CDR1 and CDR2 are GTSNPN and SVGIG (reference sequence). The CDR3 extends over 15 amino acids. CDR3 amino acids: CAWSVGLAGVDTQYF. CDR3 DNA sequence: TGTGCCTGGAGTGTAGGACTAGCGGGAGTCGATACGCAGTATTTT.

This clonotype occurred a few times. The chain employs TRBV3-1 and TRBJ2-1, with D hard to call. The CDR3 is 14 residues long. The V gene lost 1 base and the J gene lost 5 bases, with 9 bases spanning the gap. Looked up from germline, CDR1 is LGHDT and CDR2 is YNNKEL (reference sequence). CDR3 nucleotide sequence: TGTGCCAGCAGCCAAGCTGGGTTCGACAATGAGCAGTTCTTC. Encoded protein: CASSQAGFDNEQFF.

This clonotype has just a few counts. The chain employs TRBV7-2 and TRBJ1-2; possibly TRBD1 for D (6 bases). This CDR3 is built from 15 residues. Germline CDR1 SGHTA, CDR2 FQGNSA. The germline V and J ends were trimmed by 6 bases and 4 bases, with 18 bases remaining between them. CDR3 in DNA: TGTGCCAGCAGAGGTAGCACTCTGGACAGCTATGGCTACACCTTC. Translated: CASRGSTLDSYGYTF.

This clonotype was seen a single time. The rearrangement links TRBV4-2 to TRBJ2-1; weak D call: TRBD2 (5 bases). The CDR3 length is 15 residues. Trimming stripped 1 base from V and 5 bases from J, with 12 bases between. In germline, CDR1 is LGHNA, CDR2 YNFKEQ. The CDR3 here is CASSQGGPINNEQFF. CDR3 DNA sequence: TGTGCCAGCAGCCAAGGAGGGCCTATAAACAATGAGCAGTTCTTC.

The chain links TRBV28 to TRBJ1-2; D remains unclear. The V end was cut by 3 bases, the J end by 0 bases, with 11 bases between. Germline V CDR1 and CDR2: MDHEN, SYDVKM. This CDR3 spans 15 amino acids. The DNA for the CDR3 is TGTGCCAGCAGTTTTGCGGTCTCCACTAACTATGGCTACACCTTC. Protein product: CASSFAVSTNYGYTF.

The chain links TRBV3-1 to TRBJ1-6, with 7 bases aligning to TRBD1. The CDR3 sequence is 13 residues long. V shed 8 bases, J shed 7 bases, and the junction held 5 bases outside the gene matches. The V gene's germline CDR1 is LGHDT and CDR2 YNNKEL (reference sequence). The CDR3 reads CASRQGGNSPLHF. CDR3 DNA: TGTGCCAGCCGACAGGGAGGAAATTCACCCCTCCACTTT.

The J gene is TRBJ2-4, the V gene TRBV7-8; 8 bases agree with TRBD1. Gene TRBJ2-7 matches the end of the DNA better, so the J call may be wrong. CDR3 length: 16 amino acids. In germline, CDR1 is SGHVS, CDR2 FQNEAQ. CDR3 in amino acids: CASSSQGQASLYEQYF. For the CDR3, the DNA is TGTGCCAGCAGCTCCCAGGGACAGGCCTCCTTGTACGAGCAGTACTTC.

This clonotype was counted at least ten times. The V call is TRBV7-2, the J call TRBJ2-7; maybe TRBD2 (7 bases). With 0 bases removed from V and 2 bases from J, the gap between germline ends came to 14 bases. The CDR3 has 16 residues. In germline, CDR1 is SGHTA, CDR2 FQGNSA. CDR3 region: CASSLATGRGAYEQYF. The CDR3 DNA sequence: TGTGCCAGCAGCTTAGCAACAGGGAGGGGGGCCTACGAGCAGTACTTC. Looking up the rest from reference TRBV7-2 and TRBJ2-7 gives the full variable domain: GAGVSQSPSNKVTEKGKDVELRCDPISGHTALYWYRQSLGQGLEFLIYFQGNSAPDKSGLPSDRFSAERTGGSVSTLTIQRTQQEDSAVYLCASSLATGRGAYEQYFGPGTRLTVT.

This clonotype appeared a few times. The chain uses TRBV11-2 and TRBJ1-4, with no clear D. The CDR3 loop spans 14 amino acids. Germline-derived CDR1 and CDR2 are SGHAT and FQNNGV. Trimming pared 1 base from V and 8 bases from J, leaving 11 bases between. The CDR3 loop reads CASSLVLEGEKLFF. The CDR3 bases are TGTGCCAGCAGCTTAGTTCTGGAAGGGGAAAAACTGTTTTTT. The full variable domain, completed using reference TRBV11-2 and TRBJ1-4, is EAGVAQSPRYKIIEKRQSVAFWCNPISGHATLYWYQQILGQGPKLLIQFQNNGVVDDSQLPKDRFSAERLKGVDSTLKIQPAKLEDSAVYLCASSLVLEGEKLFFGSGTQLSVL.

The count of this clonotype is one. The rearrangement links TRBV18 to TRBJ1-1; D is ambiguous. The germline gives CDR1 KGHSH, CDR2 LQKENI. The V and J ends lost 3 bases and 1 base respectively, with 9 bases between them. The CDR3 extends over 14 amino acids. The CDR3: CASSPGSQNTEAFF. Here the CDR3 DNA reads TGTGCCAGCTCACCGGGCAGCCAGAACACTGAAGCTTTCTTT. Supplemented by reference TRBV18 and TRBJ1-1, the full variable domain reads NAGVMQNPRHLVRRRGQEARLRCSPMKGHSHVYWYRQLPEEGLKFMVYLQKENIIDESGMPKERFSAEFPKEGPSILRIQQVVRGDSAAYFCASSPGSQNTEAFFGQGTRLTVV.

The chain uses TRBV24-1 and TRBJ2-1, with D possibly matching TRBD2 (5 bases). V lost 3 bases and J lost 9, with 17 bases in between. The V gene's germline CDR1 is KGHDR and CDR2 SFDVKD. The CDR3 has 15 residues. This chain's CDR3 is CATSDVGGLASEQFF. In nucleotides, the CDR3 is TGTGCCACCAGTGATGTGGGTGGATTAGCGAGTGAGCAGTTCTTC.

V and J are TRBV7-2 and TRBJ2-3; perhaps TRBD2 as D (5 bases). Per the germline V gene, CDR1 is SGHTA and CDR2 is FQGNSA. V gave up 1 base and J gave up 2 bases, with 7 bases separating them. The CDR3 covers 14 residues. For the CDR3, the DNA is TGTGCCAGCAGCTTAGGGACTCCCACAGATACGCAGTATTTT. Protein: CASSLGTPTDTQYF.

The chain is built from TRBV6-2 or TRBV6-3 and TRBJ1-1; D is ambiguous. Germline V lookup: CDR1 MNHEY, CDR2 SVGEGT. V was shortened by 4 bases and J by 0 bases, with 18 bases between the two germline ends. The CDR3 extends over 17 amino acids. The CDR3 loop reads CASSFTKFEQMNTEAFF. The CDR3 DNA sequence: TGTGCCAGCAGTTTCACGAAATTTGAGCAGATGAACACTGAAGCTTTCTTT.

This clonotype was seen a handful of times. The J gene is TRBJ2-1, the V gene TRBV7-2, with D perhaps matching TRBD1 or TRBD2 (5 bases each). The germline V and J ends were trimmed by 5 bases and 3 bases, with 14 bases remaining between them. The CDR3 loop spans 15 amino acids. Germline V gene data show CDR1 as SGHTA and CDR2 as FQGNSA. This chain's CDR3 is CASSRTRGSYNEQFF. The CDR3 bases are TGTGCCAGCAGCCGAACCCGGGGCAGCTACAATGAGCAGTTCTTC.

The V and J genes are TRBV25-1 and TRBJ2-7; 9 bases map to TRBD1. Trimming at V came to 9 bases and at J to 5 bases, leaving 5 bases not matched to a gene. This CDR3 spans 12 amino acids. The V gene's germline CDR1 is MGHDK and CDR2 SYGVNS. The CDR3 bases are TGTGCCAGTGGACAGGGGTTCAACGAGCAGTACTTC. This gives the protein CASGQGFNEQYF.

For this clonotype: One base away lies a much larger clone, so this may be a sequencing read error. V is TRBV27 and J is TRBJ2-7; D gene uncertain. CDR1 is MNHEY and CDR2 is SMNVEV in the germline V gene (reference sequence). The length of the CDR3 is 15 residues. The V gene lost 6 bases and the J gene lost 0 bases, with 15 bases spanning the gap. CDR3 region: CASRRTWESSYEQYF. The CDR3 nucleotides are TGTGCCAGCAGACGTACCTGGGAAAGCTCCTACGAGCAGTACTTC.

The chain recombines TRBV20-1 with TRBJ1-2; D gene unclear. Germline CDR1 and CDR2: DFQATT and SNEGSKA (reference sequence). The CDR3 has 13 amino acids. V lost 0 bases, J lost 4 bases, and 9 bases lay in between. Here the CDR3 DNA reads TGCAGTGCTAGAGAATCCGGGTCCTATGGCTACACCTTC. It translates to CSARESGSYGYTF.

V and J are TRBV5-1 and TRBJ2-5, with TRBD2 matching over 12 bases. This CDR3 is 17 amino acids long. CDR1 and CDR2 from the germline V gene are SGHRS and YFSETQ. V was pared by 0 bases and J by 11 bases, with 14 bases of the junction left unmatched. The CDR3 loop is CASSLGASGRVRDEQYF. The CDR3, as DNA: TGCGCCAGCAGCTTGGGAGCTAGCGGGAGGGTTCGCGATGAGCAGTACTTC. Drawing the rest from reference TRBV5-1 and TRBJ2-5, the complete variable domain is KAGVTQTPRYLIKTRGQQVTLSCSPISGHRSVSWYQQTPGQGLQFLFEYFSETQRNKGNFPGRFSGRQFSNSRSEMNVSTLELGDSALYLCASSLGASGRVRDEQYFGPGTRLLVL.

This chain links TRBV24-1 with TRBJ2-1; TRBD2 is a possible D gene (6 bases). The CDR3 has 12 amino acids. Germline V CDR1 and CDR2: KGHDR, SFDVKD. Trimming stripped 9 bases from V and 3 bases from J, with 8 bases between. The CDR3, as DNA: TGTGCCACCGGCGGGATCTACAATGAGCAGTTCTTC. Its translation: CATGGIYNEQFF.

J is TRBJ2-1 and V is TRBV6-5, with TRBD2 matching over 8 bases. The better agreement between TRBJ2-7 and the DNA end casts doubt on the J call. From germline, CDR1 is MNHEY and CDR2 SVGAGI. The CDR3 contains 16 residues. CDR3 residues: CASSPLAGLRDNEQYF. The DNA for the CDR3 is TGTGCCAGCAGTCCCCTAGCGGGCCTGAGGGACAATGAGCAGTACTTC.

The V call is TRBV10-3, the J call TRBJ2-4; 13 bases are shared with TRBD2. After removal of 7 bases from V and 13 bases from J, the junction contained 4 bases not matched to a gene. CDR1 and CDR2 from the germline V gene are ENHRY and SYGVKD. CDR3 length: 12 amino acids. CDR3 coding DNA: TGTGCCATCACCGGGACTAGCGGGGAGCAGTACTTC. It yields the protein CAITGTSGEQYF.

The genes are TRBV18 and TRBJ2-1, with TRBD2 identical over 9 bases. Trimming at V came to 5 bases and at J to 10 bases, leaving 15 bases not matched to a gene. The germline V gene encodes CDR1 KGHSH and CDR2 LQKENI. The CDR3 totals 16 residues. CDR3 sequence: CASSVNLAGPSSEQFF. CDR3 DNA sequence: TGTGCCAGCTCAGTCAATCTAGCGGGACCCTCCTCGGAGCAGTTCTTC.